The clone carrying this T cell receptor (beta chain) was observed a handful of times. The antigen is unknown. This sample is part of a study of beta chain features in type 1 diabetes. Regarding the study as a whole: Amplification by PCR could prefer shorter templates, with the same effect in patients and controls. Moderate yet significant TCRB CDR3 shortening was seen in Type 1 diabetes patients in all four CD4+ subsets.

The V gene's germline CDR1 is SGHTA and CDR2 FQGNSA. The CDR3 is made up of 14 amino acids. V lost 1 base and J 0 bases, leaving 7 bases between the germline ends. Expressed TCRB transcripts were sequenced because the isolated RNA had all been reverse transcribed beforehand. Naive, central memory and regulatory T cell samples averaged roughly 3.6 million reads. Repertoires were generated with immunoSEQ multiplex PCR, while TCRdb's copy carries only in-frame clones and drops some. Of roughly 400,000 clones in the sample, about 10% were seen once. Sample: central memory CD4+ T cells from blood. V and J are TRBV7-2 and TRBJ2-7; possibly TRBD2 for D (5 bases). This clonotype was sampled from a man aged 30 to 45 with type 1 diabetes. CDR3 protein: CASSLVEGSYEQYF. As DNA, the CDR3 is TGTGCCAGCAGCTTAGTTGAGGGCTCCTACGAGCAGTACTTC.